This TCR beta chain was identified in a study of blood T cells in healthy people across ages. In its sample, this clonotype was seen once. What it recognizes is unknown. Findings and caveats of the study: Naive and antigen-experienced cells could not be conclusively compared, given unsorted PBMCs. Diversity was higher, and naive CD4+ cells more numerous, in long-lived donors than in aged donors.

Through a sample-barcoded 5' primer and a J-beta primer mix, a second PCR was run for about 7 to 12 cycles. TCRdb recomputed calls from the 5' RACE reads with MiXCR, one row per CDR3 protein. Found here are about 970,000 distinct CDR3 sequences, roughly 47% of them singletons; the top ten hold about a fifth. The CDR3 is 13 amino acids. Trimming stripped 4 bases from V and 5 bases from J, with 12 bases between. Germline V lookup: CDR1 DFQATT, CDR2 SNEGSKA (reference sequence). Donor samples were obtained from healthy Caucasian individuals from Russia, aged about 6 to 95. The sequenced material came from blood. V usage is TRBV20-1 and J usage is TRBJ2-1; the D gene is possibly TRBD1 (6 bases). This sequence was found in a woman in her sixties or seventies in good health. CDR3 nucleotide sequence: TGCAGTGCTATTTCGGGACACGACAATGAGCAGTTCTTC. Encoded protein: CSAISGHDNEQFF.